The present TCR beta chain was sequenced within a study of blood T cell repertoires in COVID-19. About the research overall: Sample material is recorded as cDNA or gDNA derived from T cells, B-cell-depleted T cells, or PBMCs.

Original analysis: Reference gene primer amplification gave estimated nucleated cell counts. Profiling relied on immunoSEQ multiplex PCR, and the TCRdb table lists in-frame clones only, not all of them. The V and J calls and the clone size are those of that table, but D and trimming were determined from the DNA. This table holds around 60,000 clones, 75% to 85% found once. It was during active infection that Seattle patients were enrolled and then longitudinally followed. The CDR3 totals 15 residues. The J segment lost 6 bases and the V segment lost 0 bases, leaving 7 bases of the junction unmatched. Germline V gene lookup returns CDR1 SGHRS and CDR2 YFSETQ.

Sequencing was carried out using peripheral blood. The clonotype was recovered from a man aged 45-60 years with COVID-19, enrolled during active disease. This chain connects TRBV5-1 to TRBJ2-3; 7 bases align to TRBD2. DNA of the CDR3: TGCGCCAGCAGCTTGGCCTCGGGGGGATCCGATACGCAGTATTTT. It translates to CASSLASGGSDTQYF.